This TCR beta chain was found in a study of blood T cell repertoires in COVID-19. Measured with immunoSEQ multiplex PCR; TCRdb has only the in-frame clones, and not every one. Altogether over 85,000 clones are present, approximately 90% being singletons, with the ten largest covering 3% to 3.5%. This CDR3 has 16 amino acids. V gave up 0 bases and J gave up 7 bases; unmatched junction bases: 8. Germline V lookup: CDR1 SGHVS, CDR2 FNYEAQ. Sequenced sample: peripheral blood. The clonotype originates from a woman in her fifties or sixties with acute or convalescent COVID-19. V is TRBV7-6 and J is TRBJ2-1, with TRBD2 identical over 8 bases. The CDR3 DNA sequence: TGTGCCAGCAGCTTAGCGAGCGGGAGTGAGAGGAATGAGCAGTTCTTC. Its translation: CASSLASGSERNEQFF.